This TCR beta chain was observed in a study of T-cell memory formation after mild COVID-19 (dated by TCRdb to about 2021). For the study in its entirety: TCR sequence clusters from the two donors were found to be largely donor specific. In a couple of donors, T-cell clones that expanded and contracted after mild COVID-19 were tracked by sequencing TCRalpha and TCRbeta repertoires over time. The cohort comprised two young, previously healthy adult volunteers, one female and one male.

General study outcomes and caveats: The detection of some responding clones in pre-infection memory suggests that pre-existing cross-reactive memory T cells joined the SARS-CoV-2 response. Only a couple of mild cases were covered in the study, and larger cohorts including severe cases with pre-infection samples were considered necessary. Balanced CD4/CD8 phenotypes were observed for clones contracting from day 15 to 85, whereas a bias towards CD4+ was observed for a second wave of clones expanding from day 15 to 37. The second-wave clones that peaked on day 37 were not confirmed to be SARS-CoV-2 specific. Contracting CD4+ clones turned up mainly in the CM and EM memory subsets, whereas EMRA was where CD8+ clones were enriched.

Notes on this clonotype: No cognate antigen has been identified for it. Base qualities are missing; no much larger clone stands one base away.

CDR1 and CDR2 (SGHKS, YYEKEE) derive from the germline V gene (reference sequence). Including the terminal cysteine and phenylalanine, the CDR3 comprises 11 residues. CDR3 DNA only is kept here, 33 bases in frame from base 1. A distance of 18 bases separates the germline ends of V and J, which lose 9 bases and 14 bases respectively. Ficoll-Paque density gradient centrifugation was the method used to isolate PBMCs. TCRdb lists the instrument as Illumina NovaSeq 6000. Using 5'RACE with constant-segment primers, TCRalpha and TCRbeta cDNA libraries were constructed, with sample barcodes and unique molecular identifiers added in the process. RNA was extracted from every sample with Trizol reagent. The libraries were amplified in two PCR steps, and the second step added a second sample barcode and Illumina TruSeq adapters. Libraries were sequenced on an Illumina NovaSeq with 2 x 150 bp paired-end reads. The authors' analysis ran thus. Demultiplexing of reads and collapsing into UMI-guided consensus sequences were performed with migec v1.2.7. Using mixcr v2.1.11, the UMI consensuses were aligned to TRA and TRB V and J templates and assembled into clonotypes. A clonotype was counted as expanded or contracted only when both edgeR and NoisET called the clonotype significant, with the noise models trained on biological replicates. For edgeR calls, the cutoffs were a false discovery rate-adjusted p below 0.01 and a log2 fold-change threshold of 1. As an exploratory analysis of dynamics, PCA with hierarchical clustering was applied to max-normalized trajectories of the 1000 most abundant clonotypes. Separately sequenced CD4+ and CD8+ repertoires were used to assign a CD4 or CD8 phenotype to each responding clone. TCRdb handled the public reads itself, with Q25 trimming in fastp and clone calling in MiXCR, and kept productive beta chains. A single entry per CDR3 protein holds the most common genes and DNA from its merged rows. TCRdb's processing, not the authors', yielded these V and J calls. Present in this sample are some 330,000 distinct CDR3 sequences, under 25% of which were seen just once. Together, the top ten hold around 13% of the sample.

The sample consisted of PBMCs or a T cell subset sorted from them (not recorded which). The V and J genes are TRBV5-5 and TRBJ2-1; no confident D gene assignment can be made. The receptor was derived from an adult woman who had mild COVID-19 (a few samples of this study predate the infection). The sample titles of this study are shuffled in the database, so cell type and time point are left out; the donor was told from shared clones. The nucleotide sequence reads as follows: TGTGCCAACCTTAGCCAAAAAAGGGAGTTCTTC. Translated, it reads CANLSQKREFF.